A selection of T cell receptor beta chains follows, all from one sample in a study of Ad26.COV2.S vaccination and SARS-CoV-2 variants. Method: immunoSEQ multiplex PCR; TCRdb's copy keeps in-frame clones and lacks some. Here the sample spans some 250,000 clones, roughly 90% being singletons. The sample consisted of peripheral blood, taken in a trial of Ad26.COV2.S vaccine versus placebo. The receptors derive from a person aged 18-60 years who received the Ad26.COV2.S COVID-19 vaccine or a placebo. Both conserved end residues are part of each CDR3. The D gene is left open where the match is weak. Not all rows give a size; the values are once, few, many and, for expanded clones, a class.

CDR3aa,CDR3nt,abundance,j_gene,len,d_gene,v_gene
CASSWTGAREKLFF,TGTGCCAGTAGTTGGACAGGGGCACGCGAAAAACTGTTTTTT,NA,TRBJ1-4,14,TRBD1,TRBV19
CASSSSVNTEAFF,TGTGCCAGCAGTTCCTCGGTGAACACTGAAGCTTTCTTT,NA,TRBJ1-1,13,NA,TRBV12-3/TRBV12-4
CASSIEAGGAYNEQFF,TGTGCCAGTAGTATAGAAGCGGGGGGGGCTTACAATGAGCAGTTCTTC,NA,TRBJ2-1,16,TRBD2,TRBV19
CASSSEGTTNTGELFF,TGTGCCAGCAGCTCCGAGGGGACAACGAACACCGGGGAGCTGTTTTTT,NA,TRBJ2-2,16,NA,TRBV27
CASSRPPSYEAFF,TGTGCCAGCAGTCGACCCCCAAGTTATGAAGCTTTCTTT,NA,TRBJ1-1,13,NA,TRBV28
CASSVRDSNSPLHF,TGTGCCAGCAGTGTCCGGGACTCTAATTCACCCCTCCACTTT,once,TRBJ1-6,14,NA,TRBV2
CASSEADRPYNSPLHF,TGTGCCAGCAGTGAAGCGGACAGGCCCTATAATTCACCCCTCCACTTT,NA,TRBJ1-6,16,TRBD1,TRBV2
CASSPNGRELFF,TGTGCCAGCAGCCCCAACGGGAGGGAGCTGTTTTTT,NA,TRBJ2-2,12,NA,TRBV11-3
CASSPLQGPSYEQYF,TGTGCCAGCAGTCCTCTACAGGGACCCTCCTACGAGCAGTACTTC,NA,TRBJ2-7,15,NA,TRBV28
CASSLRVLVAYEQYF,TGTGCCAGCAGCCTACGAGTACTGGTAGCCTACGAGCAGTACTTC,NA,TRBJ2-7,15,NA,TRBV28
CASSQQPTGQGTSGSGFYEQYF,TGTGCCAGCAGCCAACAACCAACAGGGCAAGGGACTAGCGGAAGTGGATTCTACGAGCAGTACTTC,NA,TRBJ2-7,22,TRBD2,TRBV9
CASSLRSAGRTEAFF,TGTGCCAGCAGTTTAAGGTCTGCCGGGAGGACTGAAGCTTTCTTT,NA,TRBJ1-1,15,NA,TRBV28
CASSTPALGEKLFF,TGCGCCAGCAGCACCCCGGCTCTAGGGGAAAAACTGTTTTTT,NA,TRBJ1-4,14,NA,TRBV5-1
CASTYRVGAATNEKLFF,TGTGCCAGCACCTACAGGGTTGGGGCTGCAACTAATGAAAAACTGTTTTTT,NA,TRBJ1-4,17,NA,TRBV9
CASSLSRDTQYF,TGTGCCAGCAGTTTATCGCGGGATACGCAGTATTTT,NA,TRBJ2-3,12,NA,TRBV27
CASSLSGGSWIYEQYF,TGTGCCAGCAGTTTATCGGGGGGGAGTTGGATATACGAGCAGTACTTC,NA,TRBJ2-7,16,TRBD2,TRBV27
CASSFGTGGTGELFF,TGTGCCAGCAGCTTCGGGACAGGGGGCACCGGGGAGCTGTTTTTT,once,TRBJ2-2,15,TRBD1,TRBV7-9
CASSLYPGRFNEKLFF,TGTGCCAGCAGTCTATATCCGGGACGGTTTAATGAAAAACTGTTTTTT,NA,TRBJ1-4,16,NA,TRBV28
CASSTLTGEDTDTQYF,TGTGCCAGCAGTACCTTAACAGGGGAGGACACAGATACGCAGTATTTT,NA,TRBJ2-3,16,NA,TRBV28
CASSRGDSSWANVLTF,TGTGCCAGCAGCCGCGGGGACAGTTCGTGGGCCAACGTCCTGACTTTC,once,TRBJ2-6,16,NA,TRBV14
CASSRIPSSGGSYNEQFF,TGTGCCAGCAGCCGCATCCCTTCTAGCGGGGGGTCCTACAATGAGCAGTTCTTC,NA,TRBJ2-1,18,TRBD2,TRBV7-2
CASSLGTGVTEAFF,TGTGCCAGCAGCTTAGGGACAGGGGTCACTGAAGCTTTCTTT,NA,TRBJ1-1,14,TRBD1,TRBV11-1
CASSLARTGAGTDTQYF,TGTGCCAGCAGTTTAGCCCGGACAGGGGCCGGCACAGATACGCAGTATTTT,NA,TRBJ2-3,17,TRBD1,TRBV28
CASSLAVGNTEAFF,TGTGCCAGCAGCTTAGCTGTAGGGAACACTGAAGCTTTCTTT,NA,TRBJ1-1,14,NA,TRBV7-2
CASSPRGGGLDIQYF,TGTGCCAGCAGCCCCCGAGGAGGGGGATTGGACATTCAGTACTTC,NA,TRBJ2-4,15,NA,TRBV7-2
CASSSTEYGYTF,TGTGCCAGCAGCTCGACCGAGTATGGCTACACCTTC,NA,TRBJ1-2,12,NA,TRBV5-6
CASSRLAGSFTGELFF,TGTGCCAGCAGTCGACTAGCGGGGTCGTTCACCGGGGAGCTGTTTTTT,NA,TRBJ2-2,16,TRBD2,TRBV7-2
CASSRERRGAPRGTDTQYF,TGCGCCAGCAGCCGAGAAAGGAGGGGGGCTCCCCGGGGCACAGATACGCAGTATTTT,once,TRBJ2-3,19,NA,TRBV4-3
CAWSAIITGELFF,TGTGCCTGGAGTGCCATTATCACCGGGGAGCTGTTTTTT,NA,TRBJ2-2,13,NA,TRBV30
CASSLGTSGVGETQYF,TGTGCCAGCAGCTTAGGGACTAGCGGGGTCGGGGAGACCCAGTACTTC,NA,TRBJ2-5,16,TRBD2,TRBV9
CAWSGGPLTPEQYF,TGTGCCTGGAGTGGCGGTCCCCTGACCCCCGAGCAGTACTTC,NA,TRBJ2-7,14,NA,TRBV30
CASSLRGVDETQYF,TGTGCCAGCAGTTTGAGAGGGGTGGACGAGACCCAGTACTTC,NA,TRBJ2-5,14,NA,TRBV28
CASSRAGGFFQPQHF,TGTGCCAGCAGTAGGGCAGGGGGCTTTTTTCAGCCCCAGCATTTT,NA,TRBJ1-5,15,TRBD1,TRBV6-2/TRBV6-3
CASGGRGASSGNTIYF,TGTGCCAGCGGAGGGAGGGGGGCCTCCTCTGGAAACACCATATATTTT,NA,TRBJ1-3,16,NA,TRBV2
CASSPGTGPYEQYF,TGTGCCAGCAGCCCAGGAACTGGGCCCTACGAGCAGTACTTC,NA,TRBJ2-7,14,NA,TRBV14
CASRMPGQGYEQYF,TGTGCCAGCAGAATGCCTGGACAGGGCTACGAGCAGTACTTC,NA,TRBJ2-7,14,TRBD1,TRBV6-5
CASSAQGWGETQYF,TGTGCCAGCAGCGCCCAGGGGTGGGGAGAGACCCAGTACTTC,NA,TRBJ2-5,14,NA,TRBV9
CASSGGTGGGYEQYF,TGTGCCAGCAGCGGCGGGACAGGGGGCGGGTACGAGCAGTACTTC,NA,TRBJ2-7,15,TRBD1,TRBV7-8
CASSPSVAGGYTF,TGTGCCAGCTCACCTTCCGTGGCGGGGGGCTACACCTTC,NA,TRBJ1-2,13,NA,TRBV18
CASSDAWDRRRVF,TGTGCCAGCAGTGATGCCTGGGACAGGCGACGTGTTTTC,NA,TRBJ1-2,13,TRBD1,TRBV6-1
CASSLRSPGGVQSTGELFF,TGTGCCAGCAGCTTACGGTCCCCCGGTGGGGTCCAATCCACCGGGGAGCTGTTTTTT,NA,TRBJ2-2,19,NA,TRBV7-2
CASSPDIGNTIYF,TGTGCCAGCAGCCCGGACATTGGAAACACCATATATTTT,NA,TRBJ1-3,13,NA,TRBV14
CASSLGWTAGGETQYF,TGCGCCAGCAGCTTGGGGTGGACAGCGGGGGGAGAGACCCAGTACTTC,NA,TRBJ2-5,16,TRBD2,TRBV5-1
CASTSLSGTSGIDEQFF,TGTGCCAGCACCTCACTATCCGGGACTAGCGGGATAGATGAGCAGTTCTTC,once,TRBJ2-1,17,TRBD2,TRBV11-2
CASSPRQGSGTEAFF,TGTGCCAGCAGCCCCCGACAGGGGTCGGGCACTGAAGCTTTCTTT,NA,TRBJ1-1,15,TRBD1,TRBV11-2
CASSSSWGHTEAFF,TGTGCCAGCAGTAGTTCTTGGGGGCACACTGAAGCTTTCTTT,NA,TRBJ1-1,14,NA,TRBV7-9
CASSLGQGGTEAFF,TGTGCCAGCTCACTCGGACAGGGGGGCACTGAAGCTTTCTTT,once,TRBJ1-1,14,TRBD1,TRBV18
CASSPGTLYNSPLHF,TGTGCCAGCAGCCCCGGGACGCTTTATAATTCACCCCTCCACTTT,NA,TRBJ1-6,15,NA,TRBV7-9
CASSQTRDQNYGYTF,TGTGCCAGCAGCCAAACCCGGGACCAAAACTATGGCTACACCTTC,few,TRBJ1-2,15,NA,TRBV4-2
CASSRKTSGATDTQYF,TGCGCCAGCAGCCGTAAGACTAGCGGGGCCACAGATACGCAGTATTTT,NA,TRBJ2-3,16,TRBD2,TRBV4-1
CASSLDAGSSYNSPLHF,TGCGCCAGCAGCTTGGACGCAGGGAGCTCCTATAATTCACCCCTCCACTTT,NA,TRBJ1-6,17,NA,TRBV5-1